A single sample gave rise to the 28 T cell receptor beta chains below, sequenced in a study of T cell clonotyping in hematopoietic cell transplantation. Profiling relied on immunoSEQ multiplex PCR, and the TCRdb table lists in-frame clones only, not all of them. Here the sample spans fewer than 7,500 clones, around four fifths being singletons. The sequenced sample was PBMCs, obtained 100 days after allogeneic stem cell transplant. Source of these receptors: a male patient aged 50 to 59 who had an allogeneic stem cell transplant from an unrelated donor, so the T cells may come from the graft donor. Some clones in this sample may be carry-over from other donors' samples.

This clone was counted a single time. This chain connects TRBV18 to TRBJ1-5, with D perhaps TRBD1 (5 bases). Germline loops: CDR1 KGHSH, CDR2 LQKENI. V was trimmed by 4 bases and J by 1 base, leaving 14 bases between them. The CDR3 totals 16 residues. CDR3 DNA sequence: TGTGCCAGCTCACTGGGGACGGGGGGGAGCAATCAGCCCCAGCATTTT. Translation: CASSLGTGGSNQPQHF.

This chain uses TRBV5-1 with TRBJ1-5; D not resolved. This CDR3 is 13 amino acids long. The V gene lost 1 base and the J gene lost 3 bases, with 5 bases spanning the gap. CDR1 SGHRS and CDR2 YFSETQ come from the germline V gene. The CDR3 DNA reads as TGCGCCAGCAGCTTGACCTTCAATCAGCCCCAGCATTTT. Its translation: CASSLTFNQPQHF. Variable domain in full (rest from reference TRBV5-1 and TRBJ1-5): KAGVTQTPRYLIKTRGQQVTLSCSPISGHRSVSWYQQTPGQGLQFLFEYFSETQRNKGNFPGRFSGRQFSNSRSEMNVSTLELGDSALYLCASSLTFNQPQHFGDGTRLSIL.

This clone was seen just once. V and J are TRBV28 and TRBJ1-2; D might be TRBD1 (5 bases). Per germline, CDR1 MDHEN and CDR2 SYDVKM. V shed 3 bases and J shed 7 bases, with 21 bases lying between them. CDR3 length equals 16 residues. CDR3 loop: CASSFQLIPGTPGYTF. For the CDR3, the DNA is TGTGCCAGCAGTTTCCAATTAATACCCGGGACGCCTGGCTACACCTTC.

This clone has a single count. This sequence joins TRBV30 and TRBJ1-2, with D perhaps TRBD1 (6 bases). Per germline, CDR1 GTSNPN and CDR2 SVGIG (reference sequence). V lost 1 base and J 7 bases, leaving 16 bases between the germline ends. This CDR3 is 14 amino acids long. The CDR3 region has the DNA TGTGCCTGGAGTGCTTTGAGGGGGTTTGGTGGCTACACCTTC. This sequence encodes CAWSALRGFGGYTF. Variable domain in full (rest from reference TRBV30 and TRBJ1-2): SQTIHQWPATLVQPVGSPLSLECTVEGTSNPNLYWYRQAAGRGLQLLFYSVGIGQISSEVPQNLSASRPQDRQFILSSKKLLLSDSGFYLCAWSALRGFGGYTFGSGTRLTVV.

This clone has a single count. V usage is TRBV29-1 and J usage is TRBJ1-4, with TRBD1 identical over 7 bases. Germline CDR1 SQVTM, CDR2 ANQGSEA. V lost 7 bases to trimming and J lost 6 bases; unmatched junction nucleotides: 5. The CDR3 has 12 residues. The CDR3 DNA sequence: TGCAGCGCCAGACAGGGTGATGAAAAACTGTTTTTT. Translating it yields CSARQGDEKLFF.

The V and J genes are TRBV7-9 and TRBJ2-2; 13 bases fit TRBD2. Germline CDR1 SEHNR, CDR2 FQNEAQ (reference sequence). CDR3 size: 17 residues. V was clipped by 5 bases and J by 6 bases; unmatched bases: 9. The CDR3 loop is CASSGRTSGSVAGELFF. The CDR3 DNA reads TGTGCCAGCAGCGGCAGGACTAGCGGGAGTGTTGCCGGGGAGCTGTTTTTT. Combining the CDR3 with reference TRBV7-9 and TRBJ2-2 gives the whole variable domain DTGVSQNPRHKITKRGQNVTFRCDPISEHNRLYWYRQTLGQGPEFLTYFQNEAQLEKSRLLSDRFSAERPKGSFSTLEIQRTEQGDSAMYLCASSGRTSGSVAGELFFGEGSRLTVL.

This clone was recorded once. The chain couples TRBV5-6 to TRBJ2-4, with D tentatively TRBD2 (5 bases). Trimming shortened V by 0 bases and J by 7 bases, and 14 bases separated the two germline ends. Germline loops: CDR1 SGHDT, CDR2 YYEEEE. CDR3 length: 15 residues. The CDR3 nucleotides are TGTGCCAGCAGCTTGGGTCAGATCCCGGGGAACATTCAGTACTTC. This encodes CASSLGQIPGNIQYF.

The J gene is TRBJ1-2, the V gene TRBV5-1; TRBD1 matches at 9 bases. Germline loops: CDR1 SGHRS, CDR2 YFSETQ. The CDR3 spans 14 residues. V was clipped by 1 base and J by 4 bases; unmatched bases: 2. The CDR3 nucleotides read TGCGCCAGCAGCTTGTACAGGGGGCCCTATGGCTACACCTTC. Protein: CASSLYRGPYGYTF.

This clone was counted only a few times. This CDR3 reads CASSSGQGRLSGYTF. In nucleotides, the CDR3 is TGTGCCAGCAGCTCCGGACAGGGGCGGTTGAGTGGCTACACCTTC. The chain employs TRBV7-9 and TRBJ1-2; 9 bases are shared with TRBD1. The ends lost 4 bases at V and 7 bases at J; junction bases unmatched: 10. From germline, CDR1 is SEHNR and CDR2 FQNEAQ (reference sequence). The CDR3 spans 15 residues.

V usage is TRBV6-5 and J usage is TRBJ2-7; maybe TRBD2 (6 bases). V shed 8 bases and J shed 1 base, with 15 bases lying between them. Looked up from germline, CDR1 is MNHEY and CDR2 is SVGAGI. The CDR3 spans 14 residues. DNA for the CDR3: TGTGCCAGCCGTGGGAGGTGGTCATCCTACGAGCAGTACTTC. This encodes CASRGRWSSYEQYF.

By share, this clone ranks as medium-sized (0.01 to 0.1%). The V and J genes are TRBV29-1 and TRBJ2-1, with TRBD2 identical over 7 bases. The V gene's germline CDR1 is SQVTM and CDR2 ANQGSEA. V gave up 7 bases and J gave up 0 bases; unmatched junction bases: 6. The CDR3 is made up of 14 amino acids. This CDR3 reads CSDRGEGSYNEQFF. CDR3 coding DNA: TGCAGCGATCGCGGGGAGGGCTCCTACAATGAGCAGTTCTTC.

The chain combines TRBV30 with TRBJ1-1, with a possible D match to TRBD1 (5 bases). The CDR3 loop spans 13 amino acids. Trimming removed 2 bases at V and 5 bases at J, with 12 bases between. Germline V CDR1 and CDR2: GTSNPN, SVGIG (reference sequence). CDR3 sequence (DNA): TGTGCCTGGAGTACGGGGCCTGAGACTGAAGCTTTCTTT. It yields the protein CAWSTGPETEAFF.

V gene TRBV25-1 combines with J gene TRBJ1-2; 9 positions match TRBD1. Germline V gene data show CDR1 as MGHDK and CDR2 as SYGVNS. V shed 8 bases and J 4 bases; nucleotides not matched to a gene: 5. The CDR3 sequence is 13 residues long. The CDR3 reads CASAQGASYGYTF. In DNA, the CDR3 is TGTGCCAGCGCACAGGGGGCTAGCTATGGCTACACCTTC.

V gene TRBV5-5 combines with J gene TRBJ1-4; D is ambiguous. Trimming shortened V by 2 bases and J by 8 bases, and 7 bases separated the two germline ends. CDR3 length equals 12 residues. Looked up from germline, CDR1 is SGHKS and CDR2 is YYEKEE (reference sequence). DNA of the CDR3: TGTGCCAGCAGCTTCAGTGAAGAAAAACTGTTTTTT. It codes for CASSFSEEKLFF.

V usage is TRBV30 and J usage is TRBJ1-5; D is undetermined. The V gene lost 0 bases and the J gene lost 5 bases, with 11 bases spanning the gap. This CDR3 contains 14 residues. The germline V gene encodes CDR1 GTSNPN and CDR2 SVGIG (reference sequence). DNA for the CDR3: TGTGCCTGGAGTGTTTTAGGACCTCATCAGCCCCAGCATTTT. It yields the protein CAWSVLGPHQPQHF.

This chain connects TRBV5-4 to TRBJ1-4; D is unresolved. The CDR3 runs to 14 residues. With 1 base removed from V and 8 bases from J, the gap between germline ends came to 12 bases. Per germline, CDR1 SGHNT and CDR2 YYREEE (reference sequence). The CDR3 reads CASSLKSEEEKLFF. CDR3 nucleotides: TGTGCCAGCAGCTTGAAGTCGGAGGAGGAAAAACTGTTTTTT.

V usage is TRBV5-1 and J usage is TRBJ1-6; the D gene is possibly TRBD1 (5 bases). The V gene lost 0 bases and the J gene lost 7 bases, with 5 bases spanning the gap. Germline CDR1 reads SGHRS; CDR2 reads YFSETQ. There are 13 residues in the CDR3. DNA for the CDR3: TGCGCCAGCAGCTTGGGACAGAATTCACCCCTCCACTTT. It is translated as CASSLGQNSPLHF.

V is TRBV25-1 and J is TRBJ1-3; TRBD1 might be the D (6 bases). The ends were cut back, 8 bases at V and 7 bases at J, with 9 bases in the middle. The CDR3 is 11 amino acids. The germline CDR1 and CDR2 sequences are MGHDK and SYGVNS. The CDR3 loop reads CASARGNTIYF. In DNA, the CDR3 is TGTGCCAGCGCCAGGGGTAACACCATATATTTT.

This clone was seen only a few times. The rearrangement links TRBV10-3 to TRBJ1-2; a weak D match, TRBD1 (5 bases). The CDR3 has 12 amino acids. Trimming removed 3 bases at V and 6 bases at J, with 8 bases between. CDR1 ENHRY and CDR2 SYGVKD come from the germline V gene. CDR3 in DNA: TGTGCCATCAGTGATCCGGGGGATGGCTACACCTTC. The encoded protein is CAISDPGDGYTF.

This clone is medium-sized within its sample. V and J are TRBV9 and TRBJ2-1, with a tentative D call TRBD2 (6 bases). Trimming took off 2 bases at V and 2 bases at J, with 11 bases between the two ends. CDR1 is SGDLS and CDR2 is YYNGEE in the germline V gene. CDR3 length: 15 residues. CDR3 DNA: TGTGCCAGCAGCGTTCAGGGAGGCGCCTACAATGAGCAGTTCTTC. Protein sequence: CASSVQGGAYNEQFF.

The V call is TRBV6-6, the J call TRBJ1-5; D gene uncertain. Germline V lookup: CDR1 MNHNY, CDR2 SVGAGI (reference sequence). This CDR3 is built from 14 residues. Between the trimmed V and J ends, which lost 6 bases and 0 bases, there was a span of 9 bases. The CDR3 loop is CASRYSYSNQPQHF. As DNA, the CDR3 is TGTGCCAGCAGGTACAGTTATAGCAATCAGCCCCAGCATTTT.

The chain has TRBV25-1 and TRBJ2-6; D is ambiguous. Germline values: CDR1 MGHDK, CDR2 SYGVNS. The germline V and J ends were trimmed by 3 bases and 0 bases, with 12 bases remaining between them. This CDR3 is 17 amino acids long. CDR3 residues: CASSDSPSRSGANVLTF. CDR3 DNA sequence: TGTGCCAGCAGTGACAGTCCCAGTCGCTCTGGGGCCAACGTCCTGACTTTC.

In its sample, this clone was seen a few times. The J gene is TRBJ2-1, the V gene TRBV2; TRBD2 is a possible D gene (5 bases). Germline V gene lookup returns CDR1 SNHLY and CDR2 FYNNEI. Trimming pared 0 bases from V and 8 bases from J, leaving 11 bases between. This CDR3 contains 14 residues. CDR3 bases: TGTGCCAGCAGTGAAGCAGGGAGCCCCGATGAGCAGTTCTTC. It specifies CASSEAGSPDEQFF.

This clone has more than one count but fewer than ten. The chain has TRBV28 and TRBJ2-1; D perhaps matches TRBD2 (6 bases). The CDR3 sequence is 17 residues long. From germline, CDR1 is MDHEN and CDR2 SYDVKM. Trimming stripped 2 bases from V and 2 bases from J, with 16 bases between. The CDR3 protein is CASSLRRVGSAYNEQFF. The CDR3, as DNA: TGTGCCAGCAGTTTAAGGAGGGTTGGTTCTGCCTACAATGAGCAGTTCTTC.

The chain employs TRBV29-1 and TRBJ2-5, with unresolved D. CDR3 length: 13 amino acids. From germline, CDR1 is SQVTM and CDR2 ANQGSEA. V was cut by 0 bases and J by 6 bases, with 11 bases left in between. The CDR3: CSVEDGVIKTQYF. The CDR3 DNA reads as TGCAGCGTTGAAGATGGGGTTATCAAGACCCAGTACTTC.

V and J are TRBV29-1 and TRBJ1-1, with D unclear. The V and J ends lost 6 bases and 3 bases respectively, with 11 bases between them. This CDR3 region has 12 residues. Germline-derived CDR1 and CDR2 are SQVTM and ANQGSEA. Here the CDR3 DNA reads TGCAGCGTGGTCGCCTGGGACACTGAAGCTTTCTTT. It specifies CSVVAWDTEAFF.

The table lists this clone with a few counts. This chain uses TRBV5-1 with TRBJ2-3; D gene ambiguous. V was cut by 0 bases and J by 4 bases, with 15 bases left in between. CDR3 length: 16 amino acids. Germline loops: CDR1 SGHRS, CDR2 YFSETQ. In DNA form, the CDR3 reads TGCGCCAGCAGCTTGGTCCCAGGCCTCCGCGCAGATACGCAGTATTTT. It encodes CASSLVPGLRADTQYF.

This clone has just a few counts. This chain joins TRBV6-5 and TRBJ1-2; D is possibly TRBD1 (5 bases). The CDR3 has 15 amino acids. Germline loops: CDR1 MNHEY, CDR2 SVGAGI. V lost 5 bases and J 4 bases, leaving 17 bases between the germline ends. CDR3 protein: CASSQSTGTVYGYTF. The DNA for the CDR3 is TGTGCCAGCAGTCAATCGACCGGGACGGTCTATGGCTACACCTTC.